Listed below are T cell receptor beta chains from one sample, sequenced in a study of circulating and synovial CD4+ cells in juvenile arthritis. Sequencing used immunoSEQ multiplex PCR; TCRdb keeps in-frame clones, though not all of them. This table holds more than 2,500 clones, approximately 90% found once. Sequencing input: HLA-DR+ CD4+ T cells from blood. Receptors originate from a human donor with juvenile idiopathic arthritis. The CDR3 runs from the conserved cysteine through the conserved F or W. D genes are given only for firm matches. For some rows the clone size is stated as once, few or many, or as a class when expanded; others skip it.

TRBV4-3	once	-	TRBJ2-3	CASSQQGGQGTDTQYF	TGCGCCAGCAGCCAACAAGGAGGCCAGGGGACAGATACGCAGTATTTT
TRBV7-9	-	-	TRBJ2-1	CASSLALTGLEGEQFF	TGTGCCAGCAGCTTAGCTCTGACAGGTTTAGAAGGAGAGCAGTTCTTC
TRBV19	-	TRBD1	TRBJ1-2	CASSPAFGQGAYGYTF	TGTGCCAGTAGTCCAGCTTTTGGACAGGGTGCCTATGGCTACACCTTC
TRBV5-1	-	-	TRBJ2-7	CASKAAREFDEQYF	TGCGCCAGCAAGGCGGCCAGGGAATTTGACGAGCAGTACTTC
TRBV13	-	-	TRBJ2-7	CASSRRDSHLYF	TGTGCCAGCAGCCGCCGAGACAGTCATTTGTACTTC
TRBV6-6	-	-	TRBJ1-1	CASSTSRGQTEAFF	TGTGCCAGCAGTACATCGCGGGGGCAGACTGAAGCTTTCTTT
TRBV5-1	once	-	TRBJ1-2	CASNYRASTDPYGYTF	TGCGCCAGCAACTACAGGGCTTCGACAGACCCGTATGGCTACACCTTC
TRBV18	-	TRBD1	TRBJ2-5	CASSPPDRGGSETQYF	TGTGCCAGCTCACCGCCCGACAGGGGGGGGTCAGAGACCCAGTACTTC
TRBV7-9	-	TRBD1	TRBJ2-1	CASSLAGGDYNEQFF	TGTGCCAGCAGCTTAGCAGGGGGCGACTACAATGAGCAGTTCTTC
TRBV27	-	-	TRBJ1-2	CASSRQGNGYTF	TGTGCCAGCAGTCGCCAGGGTAACGGCTACACCTTC
TRBV2	-	-	TRBJ1-2	CASKRQVSGGYTF	TGTGCCAGCAAACGACAGGTCTCTGGTGGCTACACCTTC
TRBV6-5	-	-	TRBJ1-2	CASSYSAGLYGYTF	TGTGCCAGCAGTTACTCGGCAGGTCTCTATGGCTACACCTTC
TRBV6-5	-	-	TRBJ1-1	CASRSGGRATEAFF	TGTGCCAGCAGATCGGGGGGGCGCGCGACTGAAGCTTTCTTT
TRBV5-4	-	TRBD2	TRBJ2-5	CASSLAASGRQETQYF	TGTGCCAGCAGCTTGGCCGCGAGCGGGAGACAAGAGACCCAGTACTTC
TRBV11-3	-	-	TRBJ1-1	CASSPSGHPNTEAFF	TGTGCCAGCAGCCCAAGCGGGCACCCGAACACTGAAGCTTTCTTT
TRBV19	-	TRBD1	TRBJ2-7	CASSPGTGGSYEQYF	TGTGCCAGTAGTCCCGGGACAGGGGGTTCCTACGAGCAGTACTTC
TRBV29-1	-	TRBD2	TRBJ2-3	CSAPLAGVDTQYF	TGCAGCGCTCCACTGGCGGGAGTAGATACGCAGTATTTT
TRBV2	-	TRBD1	TRBJ2-1	CASSRQGAWNEQFF	TGTGCCAGCAGTCGACAGGGGGCATGGAATGAGCAGTTCTTC
TRBV7-9	once	-	TRBJ1-2	CASSSTGTPYGYTF	TGTGCCAGCAGCTCAACCGGGACACCGTATGGCTACACCTTC
TRBV30	-	-	TRBJ1-1	CAWDRSTEAFF	TGTGCCTGGGACAGGTCGACTGAAGCTTTCTTT
TRBV4-3	-	TRBD1	TRBJ1-2	CASSQDTGGGGYGYTF	TGCGCCAGCAGCCAAGACACAGGGGGCGGGGGCTATGGCTACACCTTC
TRBV5-1	-	TRBD1	TRBJ2-5	CASSLGDRVQETQYF	TGCGCCAGCAGCTTGGGGGACAGGGTCCAAGAGACCCAGTACTTC
TRBV19	-	-	TRBJ2-7	CASSPTVIRNEQYF	TGTGCCAGTAGTCCGACAGTGATCCGGAACGAGCAGTACTTC
TRBV9	-	TRBD2	TRBJ2-1	CASSPTSGRIIEQFF	TGTGCCAGCAGCCCGACTAGCGGGAGAATTATTGAGCAGTTCTTC
TRBV5-8	-	TRBD2	TRBJ2-2	CALGLADELNTGELFF	TGTGCCCTAGGACTAGCGGACGAGTTGAACACCGGGGAGCTGTTTTTT
TRBV15	-	-	TRBJ1-1	CATRSRVGTEAFF	TGTGCCACCAGGTCCAGGGTAGGTACTGAAGCTTTCTTT
TRBV11-2	few	TRBD1	TRBJ2-7	CASSLERGRYEQYF	TGTGCCAGCAGCTTAGAGAGGGGGCGCTACGAGCAGTACTTC
TRBV13	-	TRBD1	TRBJ1-1	CASSPDRASTEAFF	TGTGCCAGCAGCCCGGACAGGGCGTCCACTGAAGCTTTCTTT
TRBV5-6	-	-	TRBJ1-1	CASSFDAGQGAFF	TGTGCCAGCAGCTTTGACGCGGGGCAGGGAGCTTTCTTT
TRBV6-1	once	-	TRBJ1-6	CASNREGPGNSPLHF	TGTGCCAGCAATCGGGAGGGGCCCGGCAATTCACCCCTCCACTTT
TRBV18	-	TRBD2	TRBJ2-7	CASSRLAEPLEQYF	TGTGCCAGCTCACGCCTAGCGGAACCCTTGGAGCAGTACTTC
TRBV4-1	-	TRBD1	TRBJ1-4	CASSHGQGQEDEKLFF	TGCGCCAGCAGCCATGGACAGGGTCAAGAAGATGAAAAACTGTTTTTT
TRBV27	-	-	TRBJ1-6	CASSLQGRTNSPLHF	TGTGCCAGCAGTTTACAGGGCAGGACCAATTCCCCCCTCCACTTT
TRBV28	-	TRBD2	TRBJ2-1	CASSPFLGAAAGGRSYNEQFF	TGTGCCAGCAGTCCCTTTTTGGGGGCCGCGGCGGGAGGGAGATCCTACAATGAGCAGTTCTTC
TRBV4-3	-	TRBD2	TRBJ2-1	CASSQGSGTSGSALRDEQFF	TGCGCCAGCAGCCAAGGGTCCGGAACTAGCGGGAGTGCCCTCCGCGATGAGCAGTTCTTC
TRBV6-8	-	-	TRBJ1-1	CASTSDSCGTEAFF	TGTGCCAGCACCTCGGACAGCTGTGGAACTGAAGCTTTCTTT
TRBV5-1	once	TRBD2	TRBJ2-1	CASSYQARAWSGGPNEQFF	TGCGCCAGCAGCTACCAGGCTAGGGCATGGAGCGGGGGCCCGAATGAGCAGTTCTTC
TRBV2	-	-	TRBJ2-2	CASSDQGQELFF	TGTGCCAGCAGTGACCAGGGGCAGGAGCTGTTTTTT
TRBV18	-	TRBD1	TRBJ1-2	CASSDRTGASNYGYTF	TGTGCCAGCTCAGACAGGACAGGGGCAAGTAACTATGGCTACACCTTC
TRBV5-1	-	TRBD1	TRBJ2-7	CASSPDTGTGLEQYF	TGCGCCAGCAGCCCTGACACCGGGACAGGGCTCGAGCAGTACTTC
TRBV6-5	-	-	TRBJ1-3	CASSYERFLSGNTIYF	TGTGCCAGCAGTTATGAACGGTTCCTCTCTGGAAACACCATATATTTT
TRBV5-8	-	-	TRBJ1-1	CASSRRVGSGTEAFF	TGTGCCAGCAGCCGGCGGGTTGGGAGTGGGACTGAAGCTTTCTTT
TRBV10-3	-	-	TRBJ1-1	CAISEDGMRTEAFF	TGTGCCATCAGTGAGGACGGGATGCGGACTGAAGCTTTCTTT
TRBV7-9	-	-	TRBJ1-4	CASSLIESTNEKLFF	TGTGCCAGCAGCTTAATAGAGTCAACTAATGAAAAACTGTTTTTT
TRBV7-8	-	-	TRBJ2-5	CASSLDREETQYF	TGTGCCAGCAGCTTAGACAGGGAAGAGACCCAGTACTTC
TRBV30	few	-	TRBJ1-3	CAWSVANTIYF	TGTGCCTGGAGTGTAGCGAACACCATATATTTT
TRBV30	-	TRBD1	TRBJ1-3	CAWRQTGAGNTIYF	TGTGCCTGGAGACAGACAGGGGCTGGAAACACCATATATTTT
TRBV7-6	large	-	TRBJ2-7	CASSLDRSSYEQYF	TGTGCCAGCAGCTTAGATCGGAGCTCCTACGAGCAGTACTTC